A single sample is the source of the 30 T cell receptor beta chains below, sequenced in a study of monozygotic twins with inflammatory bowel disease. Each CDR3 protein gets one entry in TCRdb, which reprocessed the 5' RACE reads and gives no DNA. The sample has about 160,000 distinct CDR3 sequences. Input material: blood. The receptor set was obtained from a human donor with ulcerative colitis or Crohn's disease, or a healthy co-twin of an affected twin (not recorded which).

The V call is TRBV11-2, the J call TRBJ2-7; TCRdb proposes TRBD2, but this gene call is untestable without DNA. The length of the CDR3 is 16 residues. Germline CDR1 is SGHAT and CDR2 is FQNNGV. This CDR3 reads CASSTPHSSGGYEQYF.

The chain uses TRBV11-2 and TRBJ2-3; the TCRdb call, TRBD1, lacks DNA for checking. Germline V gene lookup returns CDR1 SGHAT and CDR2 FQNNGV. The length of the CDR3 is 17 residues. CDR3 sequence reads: CASSLDPSTGSTDTQYF.

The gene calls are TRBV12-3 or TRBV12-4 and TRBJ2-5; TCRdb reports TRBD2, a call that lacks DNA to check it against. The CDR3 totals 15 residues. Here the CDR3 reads CASSLTSGGGETQYF.

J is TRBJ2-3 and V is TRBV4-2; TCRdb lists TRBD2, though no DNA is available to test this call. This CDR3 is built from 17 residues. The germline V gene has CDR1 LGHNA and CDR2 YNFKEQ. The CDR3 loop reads CASSQDLAGGPADTQYF.

This CDR3 reads CASSPTQGHYGYTF. The gene calls are TRBV14 and TRBJ1-2; TCRdb picks TRBD1, but there is no DNA to check that call. This CDR3 has 14 residues. Germline V gene sequence: CDR1 SGHDN, CDR2 FVKESK. Supplemented by reference TRBV14 and TRBJ1-2, the full variable domain reads EAGVTQFPSHSVIEKGQTVTLRCDPISGHDNLYWYRRVMGKEIKFLLHFVKESKQDESGMPNNRFLAERTGGTYSTLKVQPAELEDSGVYFCASSPTQGHYGYTFGSGTRLTVV.

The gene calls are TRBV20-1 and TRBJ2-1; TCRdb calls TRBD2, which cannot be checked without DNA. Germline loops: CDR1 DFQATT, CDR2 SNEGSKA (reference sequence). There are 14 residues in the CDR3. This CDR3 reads CSAPTSGSRNEQFF.

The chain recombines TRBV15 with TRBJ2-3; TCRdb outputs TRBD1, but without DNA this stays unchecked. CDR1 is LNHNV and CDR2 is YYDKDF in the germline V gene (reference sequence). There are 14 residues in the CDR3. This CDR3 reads CATKSDRGTDTQYF. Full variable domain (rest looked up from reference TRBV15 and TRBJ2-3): DAMVIQNPRYQVTQFGKPVTLSCSQTLNHNVMYWYQQKSSQAPKLLFHYYDKDFNNEADTPDNFQSRRPNTSFCFLDIRSPGLGDTAMYLCATKSDRGTDTQYFGPGTRLTVL.

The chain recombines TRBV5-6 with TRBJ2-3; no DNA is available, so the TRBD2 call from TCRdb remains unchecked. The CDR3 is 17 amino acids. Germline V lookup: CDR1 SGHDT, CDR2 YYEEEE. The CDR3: CASSLVLAGTSTDTQYF.

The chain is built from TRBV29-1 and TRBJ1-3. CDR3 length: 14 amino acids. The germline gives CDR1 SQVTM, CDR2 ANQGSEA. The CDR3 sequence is CSVLARGSGNTIYF.

The CDR3 is CASSSGTPYEQYF. V usage is TRBV28 and J usage is TRBJ2-7. Germline CDR1 is MDHEN and CDR2 is SYDVKM. CDR3 length: 13 residues.

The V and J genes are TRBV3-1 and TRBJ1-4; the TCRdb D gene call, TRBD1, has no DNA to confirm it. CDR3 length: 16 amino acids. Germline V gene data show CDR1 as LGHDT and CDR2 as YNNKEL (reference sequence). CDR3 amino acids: CASSQEQGSTNEKLFF.

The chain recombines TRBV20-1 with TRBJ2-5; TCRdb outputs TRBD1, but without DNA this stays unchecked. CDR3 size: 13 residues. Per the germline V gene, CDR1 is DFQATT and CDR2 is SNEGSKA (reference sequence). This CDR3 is CSAYGTVQETQYF.

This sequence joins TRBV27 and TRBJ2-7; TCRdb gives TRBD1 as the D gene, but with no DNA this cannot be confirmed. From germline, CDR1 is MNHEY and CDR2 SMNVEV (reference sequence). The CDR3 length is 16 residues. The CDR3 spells CASSLSAGTVSYEQYF.

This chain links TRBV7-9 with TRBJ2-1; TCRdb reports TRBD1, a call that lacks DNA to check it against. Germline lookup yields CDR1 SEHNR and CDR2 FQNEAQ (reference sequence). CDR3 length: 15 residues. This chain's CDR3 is CASSSGTPFGNEQFF.

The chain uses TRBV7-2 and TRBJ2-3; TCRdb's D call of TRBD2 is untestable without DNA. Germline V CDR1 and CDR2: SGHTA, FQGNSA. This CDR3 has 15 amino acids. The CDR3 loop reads CASSATSGRTDTQYF.

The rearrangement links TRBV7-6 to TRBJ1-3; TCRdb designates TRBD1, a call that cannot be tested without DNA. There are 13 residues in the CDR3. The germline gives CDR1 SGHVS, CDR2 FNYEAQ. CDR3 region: CASSLGASMTIYF. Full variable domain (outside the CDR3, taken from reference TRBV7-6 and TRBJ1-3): GAGVSQSPRYKVTKRGQDVALRCDPISGHVSLYWYRQALGQGPEFLTYFNYEAQQDKSGLPNDRFSAERPEGSISTLTIQRTEQRDSAMYRCASSLGASMTIYFGEGSWLTVV.

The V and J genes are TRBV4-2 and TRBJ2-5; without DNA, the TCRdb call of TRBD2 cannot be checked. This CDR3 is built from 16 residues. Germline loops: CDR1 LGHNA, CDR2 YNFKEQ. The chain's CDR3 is CASSQGELAGVETQYF.

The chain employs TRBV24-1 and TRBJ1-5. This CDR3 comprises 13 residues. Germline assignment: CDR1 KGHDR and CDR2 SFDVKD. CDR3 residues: CATSDITDQPQHF.

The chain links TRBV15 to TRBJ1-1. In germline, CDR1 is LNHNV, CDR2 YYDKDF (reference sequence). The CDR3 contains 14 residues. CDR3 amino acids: CATSRSPANTEAFF.

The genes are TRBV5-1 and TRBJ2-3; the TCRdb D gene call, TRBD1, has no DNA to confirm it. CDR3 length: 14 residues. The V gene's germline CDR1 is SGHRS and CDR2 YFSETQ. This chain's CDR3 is CASSLGQITDTQYF.

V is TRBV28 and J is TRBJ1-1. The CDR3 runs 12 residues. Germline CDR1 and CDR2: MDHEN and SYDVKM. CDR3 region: CASSLLNTEAFF.

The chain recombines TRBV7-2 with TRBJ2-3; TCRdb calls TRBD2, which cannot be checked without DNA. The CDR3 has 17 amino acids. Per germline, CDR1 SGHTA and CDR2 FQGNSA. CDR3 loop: CASSSYTRGGRGDTQYF.

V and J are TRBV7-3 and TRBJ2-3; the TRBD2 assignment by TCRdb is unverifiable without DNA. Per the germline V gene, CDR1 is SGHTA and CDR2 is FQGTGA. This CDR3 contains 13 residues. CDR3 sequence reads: CASSPDPADTQYF.

The CDR3 region is CSATEGAAGEELFF. The V call is TRBV20-1, the J call TRBJ2-2; TCRdb's D gene call, TRBD1, goes unchecked for lack of DNA. The CDR3 is made up of 14 amino acids. CDR1 is DFQATT and CDR2 is SNEGSKA in the germline V gene (reference sequence).

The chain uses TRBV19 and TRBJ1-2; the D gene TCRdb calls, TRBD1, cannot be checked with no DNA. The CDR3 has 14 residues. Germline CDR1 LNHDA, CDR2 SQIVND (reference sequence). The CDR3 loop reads CASSIASGGYGYTF.

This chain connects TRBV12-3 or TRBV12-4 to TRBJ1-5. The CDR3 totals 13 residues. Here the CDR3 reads CASSLQIGQPQHF.

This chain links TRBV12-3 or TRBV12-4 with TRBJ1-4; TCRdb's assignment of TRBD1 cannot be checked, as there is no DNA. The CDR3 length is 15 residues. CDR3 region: CASSRRGDSNEKLFF.

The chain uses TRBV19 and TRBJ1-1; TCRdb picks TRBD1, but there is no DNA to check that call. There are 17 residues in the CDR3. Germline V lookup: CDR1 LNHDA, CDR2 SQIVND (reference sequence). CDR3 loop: CTSSMLETGSVGTEAFF.

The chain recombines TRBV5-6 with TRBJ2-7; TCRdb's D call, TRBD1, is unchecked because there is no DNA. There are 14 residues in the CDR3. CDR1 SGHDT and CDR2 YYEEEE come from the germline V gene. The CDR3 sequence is CASSATGDEYEQYF.

This CDR3 is CASSFHRDQNTGELFF. The chain combines TRBV28 with TRBJ2-2; the D call from TCRdb, TRBD1, cannot be confirmed without DNA. The CDR3 is made up of 16 amino acids. CDR1 is MDHEN, CDR2 SYDVKM, per germline.